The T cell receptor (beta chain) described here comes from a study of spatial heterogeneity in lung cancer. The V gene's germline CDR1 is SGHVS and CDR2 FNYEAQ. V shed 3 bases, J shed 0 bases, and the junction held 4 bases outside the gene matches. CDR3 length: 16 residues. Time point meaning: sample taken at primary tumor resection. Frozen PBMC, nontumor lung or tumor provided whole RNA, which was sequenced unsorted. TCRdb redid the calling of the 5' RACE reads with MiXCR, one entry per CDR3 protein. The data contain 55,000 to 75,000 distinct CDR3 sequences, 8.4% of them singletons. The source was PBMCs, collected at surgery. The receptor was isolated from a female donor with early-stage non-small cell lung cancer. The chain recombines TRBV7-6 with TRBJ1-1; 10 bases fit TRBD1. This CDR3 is CASSLGQGSMNTEAFF. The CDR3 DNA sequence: TGTGCCAGCAGCTTGGGACAGGGGTCCATGAACACTGAAGCTTTCTTT.